Shown below are 18 T cell receptor beta chains from a single sample sequenced in a study of cytomegalovirus exposure and HLA in healthy donors. PCR primers comprised 60 Vbeta and 13 Jbeta primers. TCRdb's copy holds only in-frame clones and misses some; the assay was immunoSEQ multiplex PCR. The data hold roughly 190,000 clones, with approximately 80% observed a single time. The sequenced material came from PBMCs. Receptors originate from a woman aged 25 to 39 in good health and CMV-seropositive.

This clone was seen once. The J gene is TRBJ2-7, the V gene TRBV4-1, with D tentatively TRBD1 (6 bases). The CDR3 covers 13 residues. Per germline, CDR1 MGHRA and CDR2 YSYEKL. V lost 8 bases and J 4 bases, leaving 15 bases between the germline ends. Here the CDR3 reads CASSDTQGYEQYF. For the CDR3, the DNA is TGCGCCAGCTCGGACACCCAGGGGTACGAGCAGTACTTC.

This clone was picked up a small number of times. This rearrangement joins TRBV29-1 to TRBJ2-7; TRBD1 agrees at 8 bases. Germline loops: CDR1 SQVTM, CDR2 ANQGSEA. The CDR3 sequence is 13 residues long. J lost 4 bases, V lost 6 bases, and 8 bases had no gene match. The CDR3 is CSVTGGLGYEQYF. CDR3 DNA sequence: TGCAGCGTAACAGGGGGATTAGGTTACGAGCAGTACTTC.

The CDR3 loop reads CASSPGQTIGSNEKLFF. The CDR3 DNA is TGTGCCAGCTCACCTGGACAGACAATTGGATCTAATGAAAAACTGTTTTTT. The rearrangement links TRBV18 to TRBJ1-4; a weak D match, TRBD1 (6 bases). The CDR3 runs to 17 residues. V was pared by 3 bases and J by 3 bases, with 17 bases between. The germline V gene encodes CDR1 KGHSH and CDR2 LQKENI.

This sequence joins TRBV5-4 and TRBJ2-3; 7 nucleotides agree with TRBD2. Germline V gives CDR1 SGHNT, CDR2 YYREEE (reference sequence). The V and J ends lost 1 base and 6 bases, in that order; junction bases with no gene match: 5. The CDR3 has 14 residues. The CDR3 sequence is CASSLSELADTQYF. For the CDR3, the DNA is TGTGCCAGCAGCTTGAGCGAACTAGCGGATACGCAGTATTTT.

This chain uses TRBV28 with TRBJ1-1, with 10 bases lining up with TRBD1. Trimming took 5 bases from V and 1 from J; bases not matched to a gene: 7. The germline gives CDR1 MDHEN, CDR2 SYDVKM. The CDR3 is made up of 16 amino acids. The CDR3: CASSPRDRGANTEAFF. DNA for the CDR3: TGTGCCAGCAGTCCCCGGGACAGGGGAGCGAACACTGAAGCTTTCTTT. The variable domain in full, with the rest retrieved from reference TRBV28 and TRBJ1-1, is DVKVTQSSRYLVKRTGEKVFLECVQDMDHENMFWYRQDPGLGLRLIYFSYDVKMKEKGDIPEGYSVSREKKERFSLILESASTNQTSMYLCASSPRDRGANTEAFFGQGTRLTVV.

The chain couples TRBV5-6 to TRBJ2-2; tentatively, D is TRBD2 (7 bases). The CDR3 sequence is 16 residues long. Germline V gene sequence: CDR1 SGHDT, CDR2 YYEEEE. Trimming removed 7 bases from V and 5 bases from J, with 21 bases in between. The CDR3 coding sequence is TGTGCCAGCGGCAGGGGAATCGGGGGGCTGACCGGGGAGCTGTTTTTT. It specifies CASGRGIGGLTGELFF.

The J gene is TRBJ1-5, the V gene TRBV28; D unclear. The CDR3 covers 18 residues. Between the trimmed V and J ends, which lost 6 bases and 0 bases, there was a span of 21 bases. Germline V gives CDR1 MDHEN, CDR2 SYDVKM. The CDR3 nucleotides read TGTGCCAGCAGGCCCCGGAGGACGGGGATTTATAGCAATCAGCCCCAGCATTTT. This translates into CASRPRRTGIYSNQPQHF.

The chain carries TRBV7-9 and TRBJ2-1, with D tentatively TRBD2 (5 bases). V lost 7 bases to trimming and J lost 6 bases, with 13 bases between them. The CDR3 loop spans 13 amino acids. Per germline, CDR1 SEHNR and CDR2 FQNEAQ (reference sequence). For the CDR3, the DNA is TGTGCCAGCATCTACGGGGAAGGCAATGAGCAGTTCTTC. Translated: CASIYGEGNEQFF.

This clone occurred a few times. The chain couples TRBV30 to TRBJ2-5; 9 nucleotides agree with TRBD2. V lost 1 base to trimming and J lost 4 bases; unmatched junction nucleotides: 7. Germline V lookup: CDR1 GTSNPN, CDR2 SVGIG (reference sequence). The CDR3 covers 15 residues. The CDR3: CAWSGSGGGAETQYF. The CDR3 DNA reads as TGTGCCTGGAGTGGCTCCGGCGGGGGGGCAGAGACCCAGTACTTC.

This clone was recorded once. The chain has TRBV5-8 and TRBJ1-1; TRBD1 might be the D (6 bases). Germline V gene lookup returns CDR1 SGHTS and CDR2 YDEGEE. The V end was cut by 3 bases, the J end by 5 bases, with 14 bases between. This CDR3 has 14 residues. CDR3 coding DNA: TGTGCCAGCAGCTCCAACGGACAGACAACTGAAGCTTTCTTT. It specifies CASSSNGQTTEAFF.

V and J are TRBV7-4 and TRBJ1-6; TRBD1 might be the D (5 bases). Trimming left V 4 bases short and J 8 bases short, with 21 bases between. Germline CDR1 reads SGHVT; CDR2 reads SQSDAQ. The length of the CDR3 is 17 residues. The CDR3 DNA reads as TGTGCCAGCAGCTCGGAGAATGGAAGGGGTTGTGATTCACCCCTCCACTTT. It yields the protein CASSSENGRGCDSPLHF.

This clone came up once. The V gene is TRBV18, the J gene TRBJ2-1; D is possibly TRBD2 (5 bases). Trimming pared 6 bases from V and 10 bases from J, leaving 22 bases between. This CDR3 is 15 amino acids long. Germline loops: CDR1 KGHSH, CDR2 LQKENI. The CDR3 loop is CASSLLRTPDGEQFF. The CDR3, as DNA: TGTGCCAGCTCGCTCCTTCGGACTCCGGATGGGGAGCAGTTCTTC. The whole variable domain, remainder taken from reference TRBV18 and TRBJ2-1, is NAGVMQNPRHLVRRRGQEARLRCSPMKGHSHVYWYRQLPEEGLKFMVYLQKENIIDESGMPKERFSAEFPKEGPSILRIQQVVRGDSAAYFCASSLLRTPDGEQFFGPGTRLTVL.

The chain links TRBV28 to TRBJ1-4, with 7 nucleotides matching TRBD1. This CDR3 spans 13 amino acids. V dropped 8 bases and J dropped 7; count of bases not matched to a gene: 7. CDR1 and CDR2 from the germline V gene are MDHEN and SYDVKM. Here the CDR3 reads CASHRGLGEKLFF. The CDR3 DNA sequence: TGTGCCAGCCACAGGGGTTTGGGTGAAAAACTGTTTTTT.

This sequence joins TRBV19 and TRBJ1-2; D not certain. The germline gives CDR1 LNHDA, CDR2 SQIVND (reference sequence). With 1 base removed from V and 3 bases from J, the gap between germline ends came to 6 bases. This CDR3 has 13 amino acids. CDR3 nucleotide sequence: TGTGCCAGTAGTATAGCTACAGACTATGGCTACACCTTC. The encoded protein is CASSIATDYGYTF.

This chain links TRBV5-1 with TRBJ2-7, with 7 bases aligning to TRBD2. Germline V gene lookup returns CDR1 SGHRS and CDR2 YFSETQ. The CDR3 has 17 residues. J was trimmed by 1 base and V by 5 bases; bases with no gene match: 15. CDR3: CASSPTDWGGESYEQYF. CDR3 nucleotide sequence: TGCGCCAGCAGTCCGACAGATTGGGGGGGTGAATCCTACGAGCAGTACTTC.

This chain uses TRBV11-2 with TRBJ2-7; 7 nucleotides agree with TRBD2. The CDR3 sequence is 14 residues long. From germline, CDR1 is SGHAT and CDR2 FQNNGV. J gave up 1 base and V 7 bases, and 7 bases lay outside the gene matches. CDR3 sequence reads: CASTMGGDSYEQYF. CDR3 sequence (DNA): TGTGCCAGCACCATGGGGGGGGATTCCTACGAGCAGTACTTC. The full variable domain, rest sourced from reference TRBV11-2 and TRBJ2-7, is EAGVAQSPRYKIIEKRQSVAFWCNPISGHATLYWYQQILGQGPKLLIQFQNNGVVDDSQLPKDRFSAERLKGVDSTLKIQPAKLEDSAVYLCASTMGGDSYEQYFGPGTRLTVT.

The chain joins TRBV7-2 to TRBJ2-7, with 7 bases lining up with TRBD1. V lost 5 bases, J lost 6 bases, and 7 bases stayed unmatched. CDR1 SGHTA and CDR2 FQGNSA come from the germline V gene. The CDR3 sequence is 13 residues long. Here the CDR3 DNA reads TGTGCCAGCAGCCCCTACAGGGGCGGCGAGCAGTACTTC. It codes for CASSPYRGGEQYF.

The chain is built from TRBV6-6 and TRBJ1-3; 9 bases align to TRBD1. CDR3 length: 15 residues. With 5 bases clipped from V and 4 bases from J, the junction kept 6 bases outside the gene matches. Germline CDR1 MNHNY, CDR2 SVGAGI (reference sequence). The CDR3 reads CASSLQGARGNTIYF. The CDR3, as DNA: TGTGCCAGCAGTCTACAGGGGGCGCGGGGAAACACCATATATTTT.